This passage covers 13 T cell receptor beta chains from one sample sequenced in a study of T cell repertoires in aging, cancer and after chemotherapy. TRB rearrangements spanning V, D and J were amplified using mixed TRB-A/B primers. TCRdb analysed the multiplex PCR reads with MiXCR anew, one entry per CDR3 protein. The repertoire consists of about 13,000 distinct CDR3 sequences, with roughly 28% occurring once and the leading ten covering around 3%. Peripheral blood genomic DNA, not sorted cells or RNA, was the template. The specimen was blood. These TCRs come from a human donor in good health.

In this sample, this clonotype turned up a few times. The V call is TRBV6-5, the J call TRBJ2-3, with D possibly being TRBD1 (5 bases). The CDR3 runs to 15 residues. Germline V CDR1 and CDR2: MNHEY, SVGAGI. V lost 2 bases, J lost 4 bases, and 13 bases lay in between. DNA for the CDR3: TGTGCCAGCAGTTACAGGGGCCGGTTGGCAGATACGCAGTATTTT. Translating it yields CASSYRGRLADTQYF.

The chain recombines TRBV13 with TRBJ1-4, with D possibly matching TRBD1 (5 bases). V was trimmed by 0 bases and J by 8 bases, leaving 19 bases between them. This CDR3 contains 17 residues. Germline V lookup: CDR1 PRHDT, CDR2 FYEKMQ (reference sequence). In DNA, the CDR3 is TGTGCCAGCAGCTTAGGGGGACCTATTCAGGCCGTGGAAAAACTGTTTTTT. This encodes CASSLGGPIQAVEKLFF.

This clonotype rates as medium-sized. The gene calls are TRBV20-1 and TRBJ1-6; possible D gene TRBD1, 6 bases. This CDR3 is 15 amino acids long. From germline, CDR1 is DFQATT and CDR2 SNEGSKA (reference sequence). The germline V and J ends were trimmed by 1 base and 2 bases, with 9 bases remaining between them. CDR3 bases: TGCAGTGCTAGAGGGACAGCTCCCTATAATTCACCCCTCCACTTT. Translated, it gives CSARGTAPYNSPLHF.

In this sample, this clonotype turned up a few times. The chain employs TRBV4-1 and TRBJ2-7, with 9 bases aligning to TRBD1. Germline V gives CDR1 MGHRA, CDR2 YSYEKL. The CDR3 has 16 amino acids. The ends lost 3 bases at V and 1 base at J; junction bases unmatched: 7. DNA for the CDR3: TGCGCCAGCAGCCACGCCGGGGACAGGGTTTCCTACGAGCAGTACTTC. This codes for CASSHAGDRVSYEQYF.

This clonotype is medium-sized in the sample. V is TRBV6-6 and J is TRBJ1-6, with a possible D match to TRBD1 (5 bases). The CDR3 contains 15 residues. Per the germline V gene, CDR1 is MNHNY and CDR2 is SVGAGI (reference sequence). V gave up 2 bases and J gave up 14 bases, with 19 bases separating them. The CDR3 coding sequence is TGTGCCAGCAGTTACGAGGTGGGCAGGGTGGGGTCCCTCCACTTT. Protein sequence: CASSYEVGRVGSLHF.

The chain joins TRBV6-5 to TRBJ1-2; TRBD1 might be the D (6 bases). V dropped 7 bases and J dropped 8 bases, with 14 bases sitting between them. There are 12 residues in the CDR3. Germline-derived CDR1 and CDR2 are MNHEY and SVGAGI. CDR3 in amino acids: CASTSGGRGYTF. The CDR3 DNA is TGTGCCAGCACTTCGGGGGGGCGAGGCTACACCTTC.

The chain employs TRBV11-3 and TRBJ2-3; 8 nucleotides line up with TRBD2. The CDR3 runs 14 residues. Looked up from germline, CDR1 is SGHNT and CDR2 is YENEEA. The V gene end was trimmed by 0 bases and the J gene end by 5 bases; junction bases not matched to a gene: 1. Written as DNA, the CDR3 is TGTGCCAGCAGCTTAGAGGGACTAGGAGATACGCAGTATTTT. This gives the protein CASSLEGLGDTQYF.

The chain employs TRBV27 and TRBJ1-1; a possible D gene is TRBD1 (5 bases). This CDR3 is 14 amino acids long. The germline V and J ends were trimmed by 3 bases and 1 base, with 9 bases remaining between them. The V gene's germline CDR1 is MNHEY and CDR2 SMNVEV (reference sequence). The CDR3, as DNA: TGTGCCAGCAGTTTGGGGGGGGGGAACACTGAAGCTTTCTTT. Translation gives CASSLGGGNTEAFF.

In this sample, this clonotype turned up a few times. V is TRBV6-5 and J is TRBJ2-3, with 8 bases identical to TRBD1. Germline trimming cut 3 bases from V and 3 bases from J; bases unmatched to any gene: 5. CDR3 size: 15 residues. CDR1 is MNHEY and CDR2 is SVGAGI in the germline V gene. DNA for the CDR3: TGTGCCAGCAGTTATGGACAGGGACGGACAGATACGCAGTATTTT. Protein product: CASSYGQGRTDTQYF.

The V gene is TRBV11-2, the J gene TRBJ2-3; D remains ambiguous. Germline lookup yields CDR1 SGHAT and CDR2 FQNNGV. The CDR3 covers 17 residues. Trimming cost V 5 bases and J 5 bases, with 23 bases left between them. CDR3 bases: TGTGCCAGCAGCATAGGCGGCTCCCGATACCGCAGAGATACGCAGTATTTT. It specifies CASSIGGSRYRRDTQYF. The whole variable domain, remainder taken from reference TRBV11-2 and TRBJ2-3, is EAGVAQSPRYKIIEKRQSVAFWCNPISGHATLYWYQQILGQGPKLLIQFQNNGVVDDSQLPKDRFSAERLKGVDSTLKIQPAKLEDSAVYLCASSIGGSRYRRDTQYFGPGTRLTVL.

A remark on this clonotype: At one end the junction does not follow the germline gene, possibly because of a read error. The chain couples TRBV20-1 to TRBJ1-5; no clear D. CDR1 and CDR2 from the germline V gene are DFQATT and SNEGSKA (reference sequence). The CDR3 spans 14 residues. The CDR3 here is CSSRSADSNQPQHF. Here the CDR3 DNA reads TGCAGTTCTAGATCGGCGGATAGCAATCAGCCCCAGCATTTT.

J is TRBJ2-7 and V is TRBV12-3 or TRBV12-4, with 9 nucleotides matching TRBD1. The CDR3 sequence is 15 residues long. V lost 3 bases and J lost 0; bases outside the gene matches: 3. This CDR3 reads CASSFRQGVSYEQYF. CDR3 DNA sequence: TGTGCCAGCAGTTTCCGACAGGGGGTCTCCTACGAGCAGTACTTC.

This chain joins TRBV10-3 and TRBJ1-1; tentative D call: TRBD1 (5 bases). The germline gives CDR1 ENHRY, CDR2 SYGVKD. Trimming stripped 8 bases from V and 1 base from J, with 23 bases between. The CDR3 loop spans 17 amino acids. CDR3: CAIRGATGTSQNTEAFF. In nucleotides, the CDR3 is TGTGCCATCCGAGGAGCGACCGGGACCTCACAGAACACTGAAGCTTTCTTT.